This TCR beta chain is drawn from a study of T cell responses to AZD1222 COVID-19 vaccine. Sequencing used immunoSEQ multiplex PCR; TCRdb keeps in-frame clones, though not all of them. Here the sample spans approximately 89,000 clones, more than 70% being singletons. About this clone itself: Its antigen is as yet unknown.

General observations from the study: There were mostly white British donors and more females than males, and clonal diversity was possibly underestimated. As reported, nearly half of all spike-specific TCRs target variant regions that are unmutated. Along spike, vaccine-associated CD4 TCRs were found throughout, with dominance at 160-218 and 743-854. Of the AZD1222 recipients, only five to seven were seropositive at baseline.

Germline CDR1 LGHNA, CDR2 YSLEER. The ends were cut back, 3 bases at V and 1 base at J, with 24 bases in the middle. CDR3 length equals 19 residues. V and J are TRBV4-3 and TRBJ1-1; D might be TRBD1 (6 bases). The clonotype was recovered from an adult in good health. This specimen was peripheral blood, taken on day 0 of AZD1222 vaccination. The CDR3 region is CASSQTIQGLRRGNTEAFF. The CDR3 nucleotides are TGCGCCAGCAGCCAGACTATACAGGGTTTACGGCGAGGGAACACTGAAGCTTTCTTT.